This T cell receptor beta chain derives from a study of cytomegalovirus exposure and HLA in healthy donors. CDR1 MNHNY and CDR2 SVGAGI come from the germline V gene (reference sequence). CDR3 length: 13 amino acids. The V segment lost 5 bases and the J segment 8 bases; nucleotides outside the gene matches: 7. The PCR contained 60 Vbeta and 13 Jbeta primers. Measured with immunoSEQ multiplex PCR; TCRdb has only the in-frame clones, and not every one. Among around 150,000 clones listed, approximately 79% were seen once. V usage is TRBV6-6 and J usage is TRBJ2-3; 7 bases line up with TRBD1. The sample taken for sequencing was PBMCs. The TCR originated in a woman younger than 45 in good health and CMV-seronegative. CDR3 loop: CASSGTVRGTQYF. For the CDR3, the DNA is TGTGCCAGCAGTGGGACAGTCCGGGGTACGCAGTATTTT.